One and the same sample provided the 5 T cell receptor beta chains below, sequenced in a study of OX40 agonist ivuxolimab in advanced cancers. Sequencing used immunoSEQ multiplex PCR; TCRdb keeps in-frame clones, though not all of them. This table holds approximately 100,000 clones, over 85% found once. Sequenced here: CD4+ or CD8+ T cells sorted from blood, sampled in a trial of the OX40 agonist ivuxolimab. All receptors derive from an adult with an advanced solid tumor such as melanoma, head and neck, liver or kidney cancer.

This sequence joins TRBV30 and TRBJ1-1; D possibly corresponds to TRBD1 (5 bases). Trimming stripped 6 bases from V and 4 bases from J, with 18 bases between. Germline lookup yields CDR1 GTSNPN and CDR2 SVGIG (reference sequence). This CDR3 region has 14 residues. The chain's CDR3 is CACGGTLRGTEAFF. Here the CDR3 DNA reads TGTGCCTGCGGGGGGACCCTCCGGGGCACTGAAGCTTTCTTT. Variable domain in full (rest from reference TRBV30 and TRBJ1-1): SQTIHQWPATLVQPVGSPLSLECTVEGTSNPNLYWYRQAAGRGLQLLFYSVGIGQISSEVPQNLSASRPQDRQFILSSKKLLLSDSGFYLCACGGTLRGTEAFFGQGTRLTVV.

The chain joins TRBV7-7 to TRBJ2-7; D is perhaps TRBD1 or TRBD2 (5 bases each). Germline V gene data show CDR1 as SSHAT and CDR2 as FNYEAQ (reference sequence). Between the trimmed V and J ends, which lost 5 bases and 9 bases, there was a span of 20 bases. The CDR3 sequence is 14 residues long. The CDR3 region has the DNA TGTGCCAGCAGCCCCAGGGTAAGGGAGACGGGGCAGTACTTC. The encoded protein is CASSPRVRETGQYF.

This rearrangement joins TRBV6-5 to TRBJ1-5; a weak D match, TRBD1 (5 bases). V lost 0 bases and J 0 bases, leaving 9 bases between the germline ends. The CDR3 has 16 amino acids. Germline V lookup: CDR1 MNHEY, CDR2 SVGAGI. The CDR3 region is CASSYSRQGSNQPQHF. CDR3 DNA: TGTGCCAGCAGTTACTCGAGGCAGGGTAGCAATCAGCCCCAGCATTTT.

This clone was recorded a few times. CDR3 region: CASTDPTEIEKLFF. The CDR3 nucleotides are TGTGCCAGCACAGACCCCACGGAAATTGAAAAACTGTTTTTT. The gene calls are TRBV2 and TRBJ1-4, with D unclear. This CDR3 region has 14 residues. The V and J ends lost 7 bases and 7 bases respectively, with 16 bases between them. Germline CDR1 and CDR2: SNHLY and FYNNEI.

In this sample, this clone turned up once. This chain links TRBV30 with TRBJ2-2, with a tentative D call TRBD2 (5 bases). Trimming stripped 1 base from V and 4 bases from J, with 7 bases between. Per germline, CDR1 GTSNPN and CDR2 SVGIG (reference sequence). This CDR3 region has 13 residues. CDR3 DNA sequence: TGTGCCTGGAGTGGGCGGGTCACCGGGGAGCTGTTTTTT. This sequence encodes CAWSGRVTGELFF. The full variable domain, in which reference TRBV30 and TRBJ2-2 provide the parts outside the CDR3, is SQTIHQWPATLVQPVGSPLSLECTVEGTSNPNLYWYRQAAGRGLQLLFYSVGIGQISSEVPQNLSASRPQDRQFILSSKKLLLSDSGFYLCAWSGRVTGELFFGEGSRLTVL.